These 28 T cell receptor beta chains came from one sample sequenced in a study of blood T cell repertoires in COVID-19. Produced via immunoSEQ multiplex PCR; TCRdb's table is partial and in-frame only. The table includes some 35,000 clones, around four fifths detected once. The source material was peripheral blood. The source is a man aged 45-65 years with acute or convalescent COVID-19.

V and J are TRBV7-9 and TRBJ2-7; 7 positions match TRBD1. V lost 6 bases and J lost 1; bases outside the gene matches: 9. Germline CDR1 is SEHNR and CDR2 is FQNEAQ (reference sequence). The CDR3 totals 15 residues. CDR3 sequence: CASSQTRQGSYEQYF. The DNA of the CDR3 is TGTGCCAGCAGTCAAACCCGACAGGGTTCCTACGAGCAGTACTTC.

This chain uses TRBV5-1 with TRBJ2-7; TRBD1 agrees at 8 bases. The CDR3 is 14 residues long. The J segment lost 0 bases and the V segment lost 3 bases, leaving 2 bases of the junction unmatched. Germline V gene sequence: CDR1 SGHRS, CDR2 YFSETQ. The CDR3 is CASSSGTGSYEQYF. CDR3 sequence (DNA): TGCGCCAGCAGCTCGGGGACAGGCTCCTACGAGCAGTACTTC. Full variable domain (outside the CDR3, taken from reference TRBV5-1 and TRBJ2-7): KAGVTQTPRYLIKTRGQQVTLSCSPISGHRSVSWYQQTPGQGLQFLFEYFSETQRNKGNFPGRFSGRQFSNSRSEMNVSTLELGDSALYLCASSSGTGSYEQYFGPGTRLTVT.

The rearrangement links TRBV7-8 to TRBJ1-2, with a possible D match to TRBD1 (5 bases). V shed 2 bases and J shed 4 bases, with 14 bases lying between them. This CDR3 has 15 residues. Germline V gives CDR1 SGHVS, CDR2 FQNEAQ. CDR3 sequence: CASSLRPDRVYGYTF. Here the CDR3 DNA reads TGTGCCAGCAGCTTACGCCCTGACAGAGTCTATGGCTACACCTTC. Drawing the rest from reference TRBV7-8 and TRBJ1-2, the complete variable domain is GAGVSQSPRYKVAKRGQDVALRCDPISGHVSLFWYQQALGQGPEFLTYFQNEAQLDKSGLPSDRFFAERPEGSVSTLKIQRTQQEDSAVYLCASSLRPDRVYGYTFGSGTRLTVV.

There are a few counts of this clone. J is TRBJ1-5 and V is TRBV6-1; TRBD1 might be the D (6 bases). CDR1 is MNHNS, CDR2 SASEGT, per germline. The germline V and J ends were trimmed by 0 bases and 0 bases, with 27 bases remaining between them. The CDR3 loop spans 22 amino acids. The CDR3 loop reads CASSEALPGTKAPEYSNQPQHF. The CDR3 region has the DNA TGTGCCAGCAGTGAAGCGCTTCCGGGGACAAAAGCTCCCGAATATAGCAATCAGCCCCAGCATTTT.

The V and J genes are TRBV5-8 and TRBJ2-3, with TRBD2 matching 8 bases. V lost 4 bases and J lost 4; bases outside the gene matches: 8. The CDR3 loop spans 15 amino acids. The germline gives CDR1 SGHTS, CDR2 YDEGEE. The CDR3 is CASSPGSGNADTQYF. CDR3 bases: TGTGCCAGCAGCCCTGGTAGCGGGAACGCAGATACGCAGTATTTT.

The rearrangement joins TRBV13 to TRBJ2-5, with D tentatively TRBD2 (5 bases). This CDR3 has 13 amino acids. CDR1 is PRHDT, CDR2 FYEKMQ, per germline (reference sequence). The V gene lost 0 bases and the J gene lost 5 bases, with 7 bases spanning the gap. CDR3 loop: CASSLGAGETQYF. The CDR3 DNA reads as TGTGCCAGCAGCTTAGGGGCGGGCGAGACCCAGTACTTC.

The chain recombines TRBV1 with TRBJ1-2; TRBD1 is the table's D call and was not checked against the DNA. TRBV1 is designated a pseudogene. This CDR3 is built from 19 residues. CDR3 region: CTSSQVFASWGLGHYGYTF. The CDR3, as DNA: TGCACCAGCAGCCAAGTCTTCGCAAGCTGGGGGCTTGGGCACTATGGCTACACCTTC.

The chain recombines TRBV19 with TRBJ1-1; 7 bases map to TRBD1. The CDR3 runs to 14 residues. CDR1 LNHDA and CDR2 SQIVND come from the germline V gene (reference sequence). V shed 1 base, J shed 5 bases, and the junction held 4 bases outside the gene matches. The DNA for the CDR3 is TGTGCCAGTAGTATAGGGTCCAGGGGGACTGAAGCTTTCTTT. Residues: CASSIGSRGTEAFF.

This chain connects TRBV6-5 to TRBJ2-7, with D perhaps matching TRBD1 (6 bases). This CDR3 has 13 amino acids. Trimming took 6 bases from V and 4 from J, leaving 13 bases between them. The germline CDR1 and CDR2 sequences are MNHEY and SVGAGI. In nucleotides, the CDR3 is TGTGCCAGCAGACGGGACATGATGTACGAGCAGTACTTC. It translates to CASRRDMMYEQYF.

The V and J genes are TRBV30 and TRBJ1-5; unclear D gene. This CDR3 has 13 residues. Germline lookup yields CDR1 GTSNPN and CDR2 SVGIG (reference sequence). Deletions cut 0 bases from V and 0 bases from J, with 3 bases between. The CDR3 reads CAWSVSSNQPQHF. In DNA, the CDR3 is TGTGCCTGGAGTGTCAGTAGCAATCAGCCCCAGCATTTT.

This clone came up a few times. The V call is TRBV6-5, the J call TRBJ2-5; TRBD1 matches at 7 bases. The length of the CDR3 is 15 residues. Looked up from germline, CDR1 is MNHEY and CDR2 is SVGAGI. V lost 4 bases, J lost 1 base, and 6 bases stayed unmatched. CDR3: CASSSAWDSQETQYF. The CDR3 DNA reads TGTGCCAGCAGTTCCGCTTGGGACAGCCAAGAGACCCAGTACTTC.

The chain combines TRBV29-1 with TRBJ2-7, with 13 nucleotides matching TRBD2. The CDR3 totals 13 residues. Losses at the gene ends were 4 bases for V and 4 bases for J; bases not matched to a gene: 1. From germline, CDR1 is SQVTM and CDR2 ANQGSEA. The CDR3 loop is CSVGTSGSYEQYF. The CDR3 region has the DNA TGCAGCGTTGGGACTAGCGGGAGTTACGAGCAGTACTTC.

The rearrangement links TRBV2 to TRBJ1-3; weak D call: TRBD1 (5 bases). From germline, CDR1 is SNHLY and CDR2 FYNNEI. V was trimmed by 4 bases and J by 4 bases, leaving 14 bases between them. The CDR3 covers 15 residues. CDR3 coding DNA: TGTGCCAGCAGTGCTCAGGGATCGGACGGAAACACCATATATTTT. Its protein product is CASSAQGSDGNTIYF. Filled out from reference TRBV2 and TRBJ1-3, the complete variable domain reads EPEVTQTPSHQVTQMGQEVILRCVPISNHLYFYWYRQILGQKVEFLVSFYNNEISEKSEIFDDQFSVERPDGSNFTLKIRSTKLEDSAMYFCASSAQGSDGNTIYFGEGSWLTVV.

The chain carries TRBV5-1 and TRBJ2-1; 14 bases match TRBD2. Germline-derived CDR1 and CDR2 are SGHRS and YFSETQ. The trim removed 3 bases at V and 5 bases at J, leaving 7 bases unmatched. This CDR3 contains 17 residues. The CDR3 nucleotides are TGCGCCAGCAGCTCAAACCCGGGACTAGCGGGAGACAATGAGCAGTTCTTC. It specifies CASSSNPGLAGDNEQFF.

The chain is built from TRBV11-2 and TRBJ2-7; TRBD1 aligns across 8 bases. This CDR3 comprises 15 residues. V shed 1 base, J shed 2 bases, and the junction held 4 bases outside the gene matches. Germline values: CDR1 SGHAT, CDR2 FQNNGV. CDR3 nucleotides: TGTGCCAGCAGCTTAGGAGGGACAGGACCCTACGAGCAGTACTTC. Its protein is CASSLGGTGPYEQYF.

This clone was picked up one time. The rearrangement joins TRBV20-1 to TRBJ1-5; TRBD1 agrees at 10 bases. J lost 0 bases, V lost 3 bases, and 2 bases had no gene match. Germline-derived CDR1 and CDR2 are DFQATT and SNEGSKA (reference sequence). This CDR3 has 15 amino acids. The CDR3 sequence is CSASRTGGSNQPQHF. In DNA form, the CDR3 reads TGCAGTGCTAGTCGGACAGGGGGTAGCAATCAGCCCCAGCATTTT.

J is TRBJ1-4 and V is TRBV21-1; the table's D call, TRBD1, has no DNA check behind it. TRBV21-1 is assigned pseudogene status. The CDR3 contains 21 residues. The CDR3 here is CASSKGYRDSQTVATNEKLFF. The DNA for the CDR3 is TGTGCCAGCAGCAAAGGTTACCGGGACAGCCAAACCGTTGCAACTAATGAAAAACTGTTTTTT.

CDR3 nucleotides: TGTGCCAGCAGTCCTCCGGGACTAGCAAAAACCTCGCAAGAGACCCAGTACTTC. Amino acid sequence: CASSPPGLAKTSQETQYF. This chain joins TRBV27 and TRBJ2-5; 9 bases are a match to TRBD2. Germline V gives CDR1 MNHEY, CDR2 SMNVEV (reference sequence). Unmatched junction bases numbered 15, after V lost 5 bases and J lost 2 bases. The CDR3 covers 18 residues.

This clone was seen a single time. The chain employs TRBV7-9 and TRBJ1-6; possible D gene TRBD1, 5 bases. The ends were cut back, 4 bases at V and 7 bases at J, with 14 bases in the middle. The germline V gene encodes CDR1 SEHNR and CDR2 FQNEAQ (reference sequence). CDR3 length: 15 amino acids. This CDR3 is CASSSFGGRNSPLHF. CDR3 sequence (DNA): TGTGCCAGCAGCTCCTTCGGGGGACGGAATTCACCCCTCCACTTT.

A single count supports this clone. DNA of the CDR3: TGTGCCAGCAGTTTACCGTGGGCGCGCTCACCCCTCCACTTT. Amino acids: CASSLPWARSPLHF. The V gene is TRBV28, the J gene TRBJ1-6; no clear D gene. CDR1 is MDHEN and CDR2 is SYDVKM in the germline V gene. The CDR3 spans 14 residues. Trimming removed 2 bases at V and 10 bases at J, with 12 bases between. The whole variable domain, remainder taken from reference TRBV28 and TRBJ1-6, is DVKVTQSSRYLVKRTGEKVFLECVQDMDHENMFWYRQDPGLGLRLIYFSYDVKMKEKGDIPEGYSVSREKKERFSLILESASTNQTSMYLCASSLPWARSPLHFGNGTRLTVT.

This chain connects TRBV28 to TRBJ2-7; 7 positions match TRBD1. This CDR3 comprises 13 residues. Germline assignment: CDR1 MDHEN and CDR2 SYDVKM. The trim removed 6 bases at V and 6 bases at J, leaving 8 bases unmatched. The CDR3 coding sequence is TGTGCCAGCAGCGAACAGGGGCCCGGCGAGCAGTACTTC. Residues: CASSEQGPGEQYF. The entire variable domain, with the rest obtained from reference TRBV28 and TRBJ2-7, is as follows: DVKVTQSSRYLVKRTGEKVFLECVQDMDHENMFWYRQDPGLGLRLIYFSYDVKMKEKGDIPEGYSVSREKKERFSLILESASTNQTSMYLCASSEQGPGEQYFGPGTRLTVT.

CDR3 sequence: CASSWGQFLTNEKLFF. The CDR3 nucleotides read TGTGCCAGCAGCTGGGGACAGTTTTTAACTAATGAAAAACTGTTTTTT. V usage is TRBV7-9 and J usage is TRBJ1-4; 7 bases are shared with TRBD1. The CDR3 is 16 amino acids. Trimming at V came to 4 bases and at J to 1 base, leaving 6 bases not matched to a gene. Germline V gene data show CDR1 as SEHNR and CDR2 as FQNEAQ (reference sequence). Using reference TRBV7-9 and TRBJ1-4 for the parts outside the CDR3, the full variable domain is DTGVSQNPRHKITKRGQNVTFRCDPISEHNRLYWYRQTLGQGPEFLTYFQNEAQLEKSRLLSDRFSAERPKGSFSTLEIQRTEQGDSAMYLCASSWGQFLTNEKLFFGSGTQLSVL.

The V call is TRBV28, the J call TRBJ1-2, with D tentatively TRBD1 (5 bases). Germline lookup yields CDR1 MDHEN and CDR2 SYDVKM. V was pared by 3 bases and J by 4 bases, with 12 bases between. The CDR3 runs to 14 residues. For the CDR3, the DNA is TGTGCCAGCAGTTTCTCAGGGCTGGGCTATGGCTACACCTTC. It translates to CASSFSGLGYGYTF.

The rearrangement joins TRBV28 to TRBJ2-7, with TRBD1 as a possible D gene (6 bases). V was clipped by 2 bases and J by 4 bases, with 15 bases between them. Germline CDR1 reads MDHEN; CDR2 reads SYDVKM. CDR3 length equals 15 residues. In DNA form, the CDR3 reads TGTGCCAGCAGTTTAAATTCGGCAGGGGTTTACGAGCAGTACTTC. Translation: CASSLNSAGVYEQYF.

V gene TRBV7-9 combines with J gene TRBJ2-2; maybe TRBD1 (6 bases). Germline V gene lookup returns CDR1 SEHNR and CDR2 FQNEAQ (reference sequence). This CDR3 is built from 16 residues. Deletions cut 5 bases from V and 2 bases from J, with 15 bases between. CDR3 residues: CASSAPGQTNTGELFF. CDR3 bases: TGTGCCAGCAGCGCTCCTGGACAGACTAACACCGGGGAGCTGTTTTTT.

The rearrangement links TRBV6-2 or TRBV6-3 to TRBJ2-7, with D unresolved. The CDR3 runs 14 residues. The germline gives CDR1 MNHEY, CDR2 SVGEGT. Trimming removed 1 base at V and 3 bases at J, with 10 bases between. Here the CDR3 DNA reads TGTGCCAGCAGTTACTTCAGGCAGTACTACGAGCAGTACTTC. Its protein is CASSYFRQYYEQYF.

The J gene is TRBJ2-3, the V gene TRBV30; 10 nucleotides match TRBD2. The CDR3 sequence is 14 residues long. The germline V gene has CDR1 GTSNPN and CDR2 SVGIG (reference sequence). Unmatched junction bases numbered 1, after V lost 2 bases and J lost 2 bases. Written as DNA, the CDR3 is TGTGCCTGGAGTAGCGGGGGGGCCACAGATACGCAGTATTTT. Translation: CAWSSGGATDTQYF.

The V gene is TRBV11-1, the J gene TRBJ1-1; tentatively, D is TRBD1 (5 bases). This CDR3 has 13 amino acids. V was cut by 4 bases and J by 6 bases, with 12 bases left in between. CDR1 and CDR2 from the germline V gene are SGHAT and FQDESV (reference sequence). The CDR3 protein is CASSWGGGSEAFF. DNA for the CDR3: TGTGCCAGCAGCTGGGGGGGAGGGTCTGAAGCTTTCTTT.